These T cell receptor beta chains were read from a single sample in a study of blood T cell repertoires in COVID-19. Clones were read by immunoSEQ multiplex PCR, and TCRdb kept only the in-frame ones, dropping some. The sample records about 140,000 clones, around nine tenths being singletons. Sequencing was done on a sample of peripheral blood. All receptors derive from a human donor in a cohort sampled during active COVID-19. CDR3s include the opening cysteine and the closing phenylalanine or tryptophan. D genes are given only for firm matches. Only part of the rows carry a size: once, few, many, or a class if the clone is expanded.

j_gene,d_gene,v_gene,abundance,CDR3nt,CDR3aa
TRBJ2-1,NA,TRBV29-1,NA,TGCAGCGTTGCCAGGGGCCAAGAGCAGTTCTTC,CSVARGQEQFF
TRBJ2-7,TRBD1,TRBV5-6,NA,TGTGCCAGCGGAACCGGGACAGGGTTGGGGGAGCAGTACTTC,CASGTGTGLGEQYF
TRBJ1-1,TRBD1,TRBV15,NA,TGTGCCACCAGCAGCCCCCCAGCCGGGACAGCGTTGAACACTGAAGCTTTCTTT,CATSSPPAGTALNTEAFF
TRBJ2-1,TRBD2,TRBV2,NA,TGTGCCAGCAAGCTAGCGGGAGTTTACAATGAGCAGTTCTTC,CASKLAGVYNEQFF
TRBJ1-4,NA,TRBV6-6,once,TGTGCCAGCAGTTACCCAGGGACTAATGAAAAACTGTTTTTT,CASSYPGTNEKLFF
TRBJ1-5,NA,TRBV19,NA,TGTGCCAGTGGTAAATCGGACGGCGCGGGTCAGCCCCAGCATTTT,CASGKSDGAGQPQHF
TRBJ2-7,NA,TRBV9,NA,TGTGCCAGCAGCGTAGATGGAGGGTTAGGGGCCTACGAGCAGTACTTC,CASSVDGGLGAYEQYF
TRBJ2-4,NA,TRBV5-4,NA,TGTGCCAGCAGCTTGCGGGGGGCCAAAAACATTCAGTACTTC,CASSLRGAKNIQYF
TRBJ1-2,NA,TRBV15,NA,TGTGCCACCAGCAGAGATGGGATTGGGGACATACTCAACCCTAACTATGGCTACACCTTC,CATSRDGIGDILNPNYGYTF
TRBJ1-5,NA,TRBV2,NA,TGTGCCAGCAGATTAAGGCGACAGACTAGCAATCAGCCCCAGCATTTT,CASRLRRQTSNQPQHF
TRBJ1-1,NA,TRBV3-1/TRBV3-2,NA,TGTGCCAGCAGCAGGGTGGGGGCCACTGAAGCTTTCTTT,CASSRVGATEAFF
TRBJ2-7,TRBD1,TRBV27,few,TGTGCCAGCAGTCCCGACAGGGGCTATGGGTACGAGCAGTACTTC,CASSPDRGYGYEQYF
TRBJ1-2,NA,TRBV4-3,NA,TGCGCCAGCAGCCAAGATGTCAGAGGGCACTATGGCTACACCTTC,CASSQDVRGHYGYTF
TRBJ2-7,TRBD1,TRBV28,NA,TGTGCCATCTCAATGGACAGGCCCTATGACGAGCAGTACTTC,CAISMDRPYDEQYF
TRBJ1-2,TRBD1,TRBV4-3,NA,TGCGCCAGCAGCCAAGATGCCGACACAGGGGGCTACTATGGCTACACCTTC,CASSQDADTGGYYGYTF
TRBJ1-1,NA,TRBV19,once,TGTGCCAGTAGTATCGGTCCGGGGGTAGGCACTGAAGCTTTCTTT,CASSIGPGVGTEAFF
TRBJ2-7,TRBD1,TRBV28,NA,TGTGCCAGCAGCCCCTCGGGACAGGCCTCCTACGAGCAGTACTTC,CASSPSGQASYEQYF
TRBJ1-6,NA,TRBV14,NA,TGTGCCAGCAGCCAAAATCCCATCGGCGGGGCTGCATATAATTCACCCCTCCACTTT,CASSQNPIGGAAYNSPLHF
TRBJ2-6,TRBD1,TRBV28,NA,TGTGCCAGCAGTTTATACAGGGGCTCTGGGGCCAACGTCCTGACTTTC,CASSLYRGSGANVLTF
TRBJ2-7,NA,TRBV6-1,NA,TGTGCCAGCAGTGAACCCCGACGACAGGCTACCTACGAGCAGTACTTC,CASSEPRRQATYEQYF
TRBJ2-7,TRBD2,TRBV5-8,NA,TGTGCCAGCAGCTTGGGAGCGGGAGGGCCCTACGAGCAGTACTTC,CASSLGAGGPYEQYF
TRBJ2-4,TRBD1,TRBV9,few,TGTGCCAGCAGCGCCCAGGGACAGCCCCCAGACATTCAGTACTTC,CASSAQGQPPDIQYF
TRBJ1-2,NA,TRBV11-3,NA,TGTGCCAGCAGCTTAGGACAGGCCAACTATGGCTACACCTTC,CASSLGQANYGYTF
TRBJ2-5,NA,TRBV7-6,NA,TGTGCCAGCAGCCCGTACCAAGAGACCCAGTACTTC,CASSPYQETQYF
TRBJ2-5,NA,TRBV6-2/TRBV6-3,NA,TGTGCCAGCAGCCGGGACTCGGGCACGGGGACCCAGTACTTC,CASSRDSGTGTQYF
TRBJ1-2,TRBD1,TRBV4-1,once,TGCGCCAGCAGCCAAGGGGGGACAGGGAGTAGGTGGAGCTACACCTTC,CASSQGGTGSRWSYTF
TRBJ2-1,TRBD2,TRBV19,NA,TGTGCCAGTAGTTGGTGGGAGGGTCACAATGAGCAGTTCTTC,CASSWWEGHNEQFF
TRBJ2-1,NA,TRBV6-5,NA,TGTGCCAGCAGTACTGGTGGGCAGGGTAACAATGAGCAGTTCTTC,CASSTGGQGNNEQFF
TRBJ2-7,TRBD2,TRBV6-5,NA,TGTGCCAGCAGTCGTACTAGCGGGGGGGGTTACGAGCAGTACTTC,CASSRTSGGGYEQYF
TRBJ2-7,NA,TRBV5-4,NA,TGTGCCAGCAGCTTGGCCTCGTCGGGAGTAAGTTCCGAGCAGTACTTC,CASSLASSGVSSEQYF
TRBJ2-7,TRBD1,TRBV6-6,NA,TGTGCCAGCAGTACCCCGGGACAGGGGTTCTACGAGCAGTACTTC,CASSTPGQGFYEQYF
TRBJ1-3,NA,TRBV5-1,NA,TGCGCCAGCAGCTTGGCCGCTACTGGAAACACCATATATTTT,CASSLAATGNTIYF
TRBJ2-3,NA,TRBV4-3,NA,TGCGCCAGCAGCCAAGATAGGGGGAACACAGATACGCAGTATTTT,CASSQDRGNTDTQYF
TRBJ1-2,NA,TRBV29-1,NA,TGCAGCGTTTACACGGACAGCGCAAACTATGGCTACACCTTC,CSVYTDSANYGYTF
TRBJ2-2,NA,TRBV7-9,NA,TGTGCCAGCAAGGGGCAGATAAACACCGGGGAGCTGTTTTTT,CASKGQINTGELFF
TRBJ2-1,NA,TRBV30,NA,TGTGCCTGGAGGGCGGATTACGGGAGTGGCTACAATGAGCAGTTCTTC,CAWRADYGSGYNEQFF
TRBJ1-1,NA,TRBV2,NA,TGTGCCAGCAGGGCCGCAGGGGAACTAGGTGAAGCTTTCTTT,CASRAAGELGEAFF
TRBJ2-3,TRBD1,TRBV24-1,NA,TGTGCCACCAGTGATCCAGGGGGAACTAGCACAGATACGCAGTATTTT,CATSDPGGTSTDTQYF
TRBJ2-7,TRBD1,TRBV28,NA,TGTGCCAGCAGTTTAAAGACAGGGGGTGCTTCGTTCAACGAGCAGTACTTC,CASSLKTGGASFNEQYF
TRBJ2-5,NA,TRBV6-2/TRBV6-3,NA,TGTGCCAGCAGTTACGGGGAGCGGGCGCAAGAGACCCAGTACTTC,CASSYGERAQETQYF
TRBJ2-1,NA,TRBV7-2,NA,TGTGCCAGCAGCCCCTTTCCTAGCCGGGTCGGTAATGAGCAGTTCTTC,CASSPFPSRVGNEQFF
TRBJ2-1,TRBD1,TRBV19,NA,TGTGCCAGTAGTATTGGCGGGACAGGCCCCAACAATGAGCAGTTCTTC,CASSIGGTGPNNEQFF
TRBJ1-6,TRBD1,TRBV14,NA,TGTGCCAGCAGCCGGGACAGGTTATATAATTCACCCCTCCACTTT,CASSRDRLYNSPLHF
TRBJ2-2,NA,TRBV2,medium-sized,TGTGCCAGCAGTGAAGGTGGGAGAGGACTCGGGGAGCTGTTTTTT,CASSEGGRGLGELFF
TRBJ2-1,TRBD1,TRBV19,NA,TGTGCCAGTAGTAGGCAGGGGGCTAGAATTGATGAGCAGTTCTTC,CASSRQGARIDEQFF
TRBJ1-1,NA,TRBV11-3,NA,TGTGCCAGCAGCCCAGGGGTGAACACTGAAGCTTTCTTT,CASSPGVNTEAFF